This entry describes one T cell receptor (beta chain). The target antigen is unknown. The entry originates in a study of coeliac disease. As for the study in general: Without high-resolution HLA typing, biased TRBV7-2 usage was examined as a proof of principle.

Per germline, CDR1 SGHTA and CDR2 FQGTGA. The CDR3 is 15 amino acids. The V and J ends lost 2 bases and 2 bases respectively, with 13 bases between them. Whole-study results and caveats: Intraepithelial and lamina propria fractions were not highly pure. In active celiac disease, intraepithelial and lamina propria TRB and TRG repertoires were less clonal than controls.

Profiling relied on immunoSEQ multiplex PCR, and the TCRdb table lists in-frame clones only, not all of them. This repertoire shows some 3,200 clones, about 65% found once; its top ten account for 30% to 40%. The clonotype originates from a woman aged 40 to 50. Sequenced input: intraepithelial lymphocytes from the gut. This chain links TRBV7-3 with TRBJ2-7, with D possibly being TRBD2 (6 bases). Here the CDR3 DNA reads TGTGCCAGCAGCTTAGGTCGGGAGACCCCCTACGAGCAGTACTTC. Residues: CASSLGRETPYEQYF.